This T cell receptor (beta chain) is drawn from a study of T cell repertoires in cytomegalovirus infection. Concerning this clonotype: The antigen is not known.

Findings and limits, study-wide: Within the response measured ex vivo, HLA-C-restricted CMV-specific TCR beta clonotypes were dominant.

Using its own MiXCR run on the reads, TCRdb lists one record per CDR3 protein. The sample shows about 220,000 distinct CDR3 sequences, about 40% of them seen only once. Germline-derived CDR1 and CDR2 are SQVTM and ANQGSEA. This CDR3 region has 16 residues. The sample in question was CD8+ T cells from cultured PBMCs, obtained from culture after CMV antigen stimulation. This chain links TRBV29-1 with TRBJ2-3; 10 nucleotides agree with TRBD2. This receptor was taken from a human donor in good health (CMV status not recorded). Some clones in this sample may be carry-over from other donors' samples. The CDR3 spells CSGYPSGSISTDTQYF. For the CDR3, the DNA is TGCAGTGGATACCCTAGCGGGAGTATTAGCACAGATACGCAGTATTTT.